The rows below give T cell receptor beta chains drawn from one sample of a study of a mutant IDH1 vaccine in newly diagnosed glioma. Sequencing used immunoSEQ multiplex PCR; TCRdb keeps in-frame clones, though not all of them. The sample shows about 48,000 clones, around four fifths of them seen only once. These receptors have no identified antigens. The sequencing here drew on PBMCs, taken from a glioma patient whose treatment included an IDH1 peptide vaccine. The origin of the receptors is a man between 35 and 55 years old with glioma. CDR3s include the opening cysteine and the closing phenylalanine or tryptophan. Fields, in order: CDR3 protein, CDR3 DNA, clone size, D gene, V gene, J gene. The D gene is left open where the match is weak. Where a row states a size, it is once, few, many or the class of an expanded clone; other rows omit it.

CDR3aa: CASSLRGEQYF
CDR3nt: TGTGCCAGCAGCTTGAGGGGTGAGCAGTACTTC
abundance: NA
d_gene: NA
v_gene: TRBV5-4
j_gene: TRBJ2-7

CDR3aa: CASSLEGHQNTEAFF
CDR3nt: TGTGCCAGCAGCTTAGAGGGACATCAGAACACTGAAGCTTTCTTT
abundance: NA
d_gene: NA
v_gene: TRBV7-8
j_gene: TRBJ1-1

CDR3aa: CASSARDRGRRGYGYTF
CDR3nt: TGTGCCAGCAGCGCCCGGGACAGGGGGCGCCGAGGCTATGGCTACACCTTC
abundance: few
d_gene: TRBD1
v_gene: TRBV7-9
j_gene: TRBJ1-2

CDR3aa: CASNPGRGTGELFF
CDR3nt: TGTGCCAGTAACCCTGGTAGGGGCACCGGGGAGCTGTTTTTT
abundance: NA
d_gene: NA
v_gene: TRBV19
j_gene: TRBJ2-2

CDR3aa: CASSEWRGGLNTGELFF
CDR3nt: TGTGCCAGCAGTGAATGGCGCGGGGGGCTGAACACCGGGGAGCTGTTTTTT
abundance: NA
d_gene: TRBD2
v_gene: TRBV25-1
j_gene: TRBJ2-2

CDR3aa: CASSPRGYEQYF
CDR3nt: TGCGCCAGCAGCCCTCGTGGGTACGAGCAGTACTTC
abundance: NA
d_gene: NA
v_gene: TRBV5-1
j_gene: TRBJ2-7

CDR3aa: CASSFTPSGSTDTQYF
CDR3nt: TGTGCCAGCAGTTTCACCCCTAGCGGGAGCACAGATACGCAGTATTTT
abundance: few
d_gene: TRBD2
v_gene: TRBV27
j_gene: TRBJ2-3

CDR3aa: CASSGGTGVNQPQHF
CDR3nt: TGTGCCAGTAGCGGAGGGACAGGGGTAAATCAGCCCCAGCATTTT
abundance: NA
d_gene: TRBD1
v_gene: TRBV19
j_gene: TRBJ1-5

CDR3aa: CASSLGRGEQYF
CDR3nt: TGTGCCAGCAGCTTGGGCAGGGGGGAGCAGTACTTC
abundance: NA
d_gene: TRBD1
v_gene: TRBV5-4
j_gene: TRBJ2-7

CDR3aa: CAWTAGAPNEQFF
CDR3nt: TGTGCTTGGACAGCAGGGGCCCCAAATGAGCAGTTCTTC
abundance: NA
d_gene: NA
v_gene: TRBV30
j_gene: TRBJ2-1

CDR3aa: CARGVTNTGELFF
CDR3nt: TGTGCCCGCGGGGTGACGAACACCGGGGAGCTGTTTTTT
abundance: NA
d_gene: NA
v_gene: TRBV30
j_gene: TRBJ2-2

CDR3aa: CASSLGTEVYNSPLHF
CDR3nt: TGTGCCAGCAGCCTCGGGACCGAGGTGTATAATTCACCCCTCCACTTT
abundance: NA
d_gene: NA
v_gene: TRBV11-2
j_gene: TRBJ1-6

CDR3aa: CASSLGGRGDSYEQYF
CDR3nt: TGCGCCAGCAGCTTGGGGGGTAGGGGGGACTCCTACGAGCAGTACTTC
abundance: NA
d_gene: NA
v_gene: TRBV5-1
j_gene: TRBJ2-7

CDR3aa: CASRAGTGSYGYTF
CDR3nt: TGTGCCAGCAGGGCCGGGACCGGGAGCTATGGCTACACCTTC
abundance: few
d_gene: NA
v_gene: TRBV11-2
j_gene: TRBJ1-2

CDR3aa: CSVGKRDRVNGYTF
CDR3nt: TGCAGCGTTGGTAAACGGGACAGGGTGAATGGCTACACCTTC
abundance: NA
d_gene: TRBD1
v_gene: TRBV29-1
j_gene: TRBJ1-2

CDR3aa: CASRTGTNSYEQYF
CDR3nt: TGTGCCAGCAGGACCGGGACAAACTCCTACGAGCAGTACTTC
abundance: NA
d_gene: NA
v_gene: TRBV6-5
j_gene: TRBJ2-7

CDR3aa: CASSSVGANVLTF
CDR3nt: TGTGCCAGCAGCTCGGTTGGGGCCAACGTCCTGACTTTC
abundance: NA
d_gene: NA
v_gene: TRBV7-2
j_gene: TRBJ2-6

CDR3aa: CASSIPMMGSPLHF
CDR3nt: TGTGCCAGTAGTATCCCTATGATGGGTTCACCCCTCCACTTT
abundance: once
d_gene: NA
v_gene: TRBV19
j_gene: TRBJ1-6

CDR3aa: CASSDSGGYTEAFF
CDR3nt: TGTGCCAGCAGCGACTCAGGGGGCTACACTGAAGCTTTCTTT
abundance: NA
d_gene: TRBD1
v_gene: TRBV7-9
j_gene: TRBJ1-1

CDR3aa: CASSRRGGDRAGYGYTF
CDR3nt: TGTGCCAGCAGCCGACGCGGGGGGGACAGGGCGGGCTATGGCTACACCTTC
abundance: NA
d_gene: TRBD1
v_gene: TRBV5-6
j_gene: TRBJ1-2

CDR3aa: CSVEGIRTETQYF
CDR3nt: TGCAGCGTTGAGGGGATCCGAACGGAGACCCAGTACTTC
abundance: NA
d_gene: NA
v_gene: TRBV29-1
j_gene: TRBJ2-5

CDR3aa: CASSFGTGREQYF
CDR3nt: TGCGCCAGCAGCTTCGGGACAGGGCGGGAGCAGTACTTC
abundance: NA
d_gene: TRBD1
v_gene: TRBV5-1
j_gene: TRBJ2-7

CDR3aa: CASSQDVRQGREQYF
CDR3nt: TGCGCCAGCAGCCAAGACGTGAGACAGGGGCGGGAGCAGTACTTC
abundance: NA
d_gene: TRBD1
v_gene: TRBV4-1
j_gene: TRBJ2-7